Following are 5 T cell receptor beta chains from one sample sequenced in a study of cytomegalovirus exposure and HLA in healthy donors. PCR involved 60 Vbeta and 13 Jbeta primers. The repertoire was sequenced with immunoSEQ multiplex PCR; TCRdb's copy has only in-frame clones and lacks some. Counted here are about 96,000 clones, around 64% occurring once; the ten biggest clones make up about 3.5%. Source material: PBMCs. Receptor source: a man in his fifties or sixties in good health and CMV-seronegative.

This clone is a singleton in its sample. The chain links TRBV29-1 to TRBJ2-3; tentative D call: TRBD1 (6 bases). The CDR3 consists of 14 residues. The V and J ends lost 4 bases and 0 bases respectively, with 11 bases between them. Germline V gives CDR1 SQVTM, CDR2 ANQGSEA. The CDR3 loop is CSVARTDSTDTQYF. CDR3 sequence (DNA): TGCAGCGTTGCGCGGACAGATAGCACAGATACGCAGTATTTT.

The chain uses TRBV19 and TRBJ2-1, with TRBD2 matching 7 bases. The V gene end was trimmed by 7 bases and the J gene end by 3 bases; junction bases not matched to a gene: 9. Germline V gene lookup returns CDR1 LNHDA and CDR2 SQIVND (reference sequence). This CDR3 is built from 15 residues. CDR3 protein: CASTRAGALYNEQFF. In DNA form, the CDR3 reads TGTGCCAGTACCCGGGCGGGAGCCCTCTACAATGAGCAGTTCTTC.

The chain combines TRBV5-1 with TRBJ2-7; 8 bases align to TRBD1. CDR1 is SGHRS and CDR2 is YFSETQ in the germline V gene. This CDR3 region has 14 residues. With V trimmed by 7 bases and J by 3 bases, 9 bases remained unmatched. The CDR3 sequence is CASAPTGAHYEQYF. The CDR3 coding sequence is TGCGCCAGCGCTCCGACAGGGGCCCACTACGAGCAGTACTTC.

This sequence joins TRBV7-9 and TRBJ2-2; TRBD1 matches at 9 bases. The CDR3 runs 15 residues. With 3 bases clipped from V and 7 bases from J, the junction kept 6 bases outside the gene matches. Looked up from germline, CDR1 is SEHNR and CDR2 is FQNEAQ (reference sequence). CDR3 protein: CASSLGTGTGGELFF. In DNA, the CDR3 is TGTGCCAGCAGCTTGGGGACAGGGACGGGCGGGGAGCTGTTTTTT.

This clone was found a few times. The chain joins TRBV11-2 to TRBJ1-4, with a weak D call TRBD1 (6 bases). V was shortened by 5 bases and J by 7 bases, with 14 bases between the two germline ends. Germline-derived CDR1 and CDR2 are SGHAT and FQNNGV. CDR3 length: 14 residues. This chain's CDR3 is CASSEGGAVEKLFF. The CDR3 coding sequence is TGTGCCAGCAGCGAAGGGGGGGCGGTTGAAAAACTGTTTTTT.